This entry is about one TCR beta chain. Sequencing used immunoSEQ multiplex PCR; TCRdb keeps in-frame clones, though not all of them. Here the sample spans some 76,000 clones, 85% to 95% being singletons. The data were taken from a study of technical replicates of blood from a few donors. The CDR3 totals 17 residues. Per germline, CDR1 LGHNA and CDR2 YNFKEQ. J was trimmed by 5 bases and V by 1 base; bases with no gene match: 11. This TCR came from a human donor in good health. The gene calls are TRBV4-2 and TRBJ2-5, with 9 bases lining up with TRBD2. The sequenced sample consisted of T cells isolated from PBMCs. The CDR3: CASSQGLAGRQPETQYF. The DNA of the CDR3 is TGTGCCAGCAGCCAAGGCCTAGCGGGGAGACAGCCGGAGACCCAGTACTTC.